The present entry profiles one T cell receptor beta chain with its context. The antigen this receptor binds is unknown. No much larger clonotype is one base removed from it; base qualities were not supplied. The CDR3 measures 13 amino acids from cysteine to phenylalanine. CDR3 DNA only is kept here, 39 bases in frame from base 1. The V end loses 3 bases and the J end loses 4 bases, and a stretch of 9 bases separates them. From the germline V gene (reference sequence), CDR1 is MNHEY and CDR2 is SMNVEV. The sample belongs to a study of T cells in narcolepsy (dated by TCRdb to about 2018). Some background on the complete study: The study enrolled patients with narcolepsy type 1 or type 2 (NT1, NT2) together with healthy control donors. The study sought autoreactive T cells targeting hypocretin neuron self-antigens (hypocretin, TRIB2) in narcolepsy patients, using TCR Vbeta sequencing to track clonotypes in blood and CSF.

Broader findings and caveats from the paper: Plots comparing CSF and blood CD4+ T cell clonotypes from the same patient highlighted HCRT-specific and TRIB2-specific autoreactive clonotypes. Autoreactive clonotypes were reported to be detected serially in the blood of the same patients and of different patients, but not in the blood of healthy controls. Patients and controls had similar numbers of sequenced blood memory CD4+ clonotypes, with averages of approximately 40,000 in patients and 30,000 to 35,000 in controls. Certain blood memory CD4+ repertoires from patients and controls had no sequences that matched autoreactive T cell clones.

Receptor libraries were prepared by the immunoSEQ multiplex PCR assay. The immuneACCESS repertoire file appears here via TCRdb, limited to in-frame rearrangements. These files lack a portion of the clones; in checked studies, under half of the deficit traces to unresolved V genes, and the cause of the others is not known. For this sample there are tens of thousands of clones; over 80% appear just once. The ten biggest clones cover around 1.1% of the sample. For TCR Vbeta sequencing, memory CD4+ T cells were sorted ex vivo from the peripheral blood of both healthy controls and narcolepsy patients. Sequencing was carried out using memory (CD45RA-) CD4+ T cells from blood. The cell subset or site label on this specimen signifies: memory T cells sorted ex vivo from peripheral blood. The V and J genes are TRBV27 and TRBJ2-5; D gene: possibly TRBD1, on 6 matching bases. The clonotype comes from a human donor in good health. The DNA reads TGTGCCAGCAGTTTGTTCAGGGGAGAGACCCAGTACTTC. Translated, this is CASSLFRGETQYF.